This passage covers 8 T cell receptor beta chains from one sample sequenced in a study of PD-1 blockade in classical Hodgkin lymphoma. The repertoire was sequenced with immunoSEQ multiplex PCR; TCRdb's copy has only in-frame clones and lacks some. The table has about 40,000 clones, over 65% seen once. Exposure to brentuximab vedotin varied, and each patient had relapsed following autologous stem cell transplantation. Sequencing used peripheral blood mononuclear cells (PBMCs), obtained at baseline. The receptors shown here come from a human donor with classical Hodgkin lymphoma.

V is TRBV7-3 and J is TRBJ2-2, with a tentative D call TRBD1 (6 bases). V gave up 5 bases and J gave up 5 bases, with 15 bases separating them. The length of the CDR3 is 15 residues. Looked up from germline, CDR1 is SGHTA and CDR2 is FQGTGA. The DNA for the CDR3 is TGTGCCAGCAGCCCCTCAGGGGCAACAACCGGGGAGCTGTTTTTT. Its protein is CASSPSGATTGELFF.

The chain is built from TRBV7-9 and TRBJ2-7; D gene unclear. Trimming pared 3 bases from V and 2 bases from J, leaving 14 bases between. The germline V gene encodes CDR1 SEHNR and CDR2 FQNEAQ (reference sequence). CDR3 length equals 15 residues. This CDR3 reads CASSFEGSRTYEQYF. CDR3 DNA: TGTGCCAGCAGCTTCGAAGGAAGCAGAACCTACGAGCAGTACTTC. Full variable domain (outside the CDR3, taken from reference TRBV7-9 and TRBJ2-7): DTGVSQNPRHKITKRGQNVTFRCDPISEHNRLYWYRQTLGQGPEFLTYFQNEAQLEKSRLLSDRFSAERPKGSFSTLEIQRTEQGDSAMYLCASSFEGSRTYEQYFGPGTRLTVT.

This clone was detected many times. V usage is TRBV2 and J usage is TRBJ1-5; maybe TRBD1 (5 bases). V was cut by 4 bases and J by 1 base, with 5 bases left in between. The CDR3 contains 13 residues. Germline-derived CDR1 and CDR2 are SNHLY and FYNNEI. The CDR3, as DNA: TGTGCCAGCAGTGGGGACAGCAATCAGCCCCAGCATTTT. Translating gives CASSGDSNQPQHF.

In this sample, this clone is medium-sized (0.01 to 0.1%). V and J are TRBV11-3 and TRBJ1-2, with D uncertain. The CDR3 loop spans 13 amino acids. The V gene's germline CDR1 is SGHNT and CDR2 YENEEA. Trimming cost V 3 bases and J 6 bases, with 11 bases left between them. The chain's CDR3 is CASSFQGPDGYTF. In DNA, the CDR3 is TGTGCCAGCAGCTTCCAAGGGCCGGATGGCTACACCTTC.

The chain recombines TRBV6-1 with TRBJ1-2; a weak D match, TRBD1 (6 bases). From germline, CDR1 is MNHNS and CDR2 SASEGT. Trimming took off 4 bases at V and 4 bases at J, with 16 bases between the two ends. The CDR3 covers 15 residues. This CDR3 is CASSAGSKGVYGYTF. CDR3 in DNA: TGTGCCAGCAGTGCCGGTAGTAAGGGGGTCTATGGCTACACCTTC.

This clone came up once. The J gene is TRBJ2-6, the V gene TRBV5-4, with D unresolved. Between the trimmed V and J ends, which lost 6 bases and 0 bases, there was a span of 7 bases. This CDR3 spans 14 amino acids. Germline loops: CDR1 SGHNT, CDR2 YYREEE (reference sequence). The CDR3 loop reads CASTPDSGANVLTF. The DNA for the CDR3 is TGTGCCAGCACACCAGACTCTGGGGCCAACGTCCTGACTTTC.

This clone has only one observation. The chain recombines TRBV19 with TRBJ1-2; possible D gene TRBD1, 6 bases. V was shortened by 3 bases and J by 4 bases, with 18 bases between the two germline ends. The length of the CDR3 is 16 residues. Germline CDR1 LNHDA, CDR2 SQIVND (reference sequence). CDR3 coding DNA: TGTGCCAGTAGTATGGCCAGGGGATCCAGAGGCTATGGCTACACCTTC. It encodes CASSMARGSRGYGYTF.

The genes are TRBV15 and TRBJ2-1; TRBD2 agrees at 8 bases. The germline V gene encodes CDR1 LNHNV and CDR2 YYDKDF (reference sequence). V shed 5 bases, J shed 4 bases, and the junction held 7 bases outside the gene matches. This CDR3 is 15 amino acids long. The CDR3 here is CATSGLTSGYNEQFF. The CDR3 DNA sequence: TGTGCCACCAGCGGCTTAACTAGCGGTTACAATGAGCAGTTCTTC. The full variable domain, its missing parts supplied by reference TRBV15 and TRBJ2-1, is DAMVIQNPRYQVTQFGKPVTLSCSQTLNHNVMYWYQQKSSQAPKLLFHYYDKDFNNEADTPDNFQSRRPNTSFCFLDIRSPGLGDTAMYLCATSGLTSGYNEQFFGPGTRLTVL.